This TCR beta chain was captured in a study of monozygotic twins with inflammatory bowel disease. Study-wide results and caveats: Among patients, repertoires may have gained variability from differing immunosuppressive treatments.

This CDR3 is 15 amino acids long. Germline V gene data show CDR1 as SGHTA and CDR2 as FQGNSA. One blood sample of around 2.5 ml was taken from each donor. As to this clonotype: The antigen remains unidentified.

Every TCR library consumed about 3,500 ng of total RNA. TCRdb reanalyzed the 5' RACE reads, giving one entry per CDR3 protein sequence and no DNA. Recorded here are about 330,000 distinct CDR3 sequences; the top ten clones represent roughly 2%. Material: blood. The TCR sequence derives from a human donor with ulcerative colitis or Crohn's disease, or a healthy co-twin of an affected twin (not recorded which). The genes are TRBV7-2 and TRBJ2-7; TCRdb gives TRBD2 as the D gene, but with no DNA this cannot be confirmed. CDR3 residues: CASSFETSGAYEQYF.